This T cell receptor beta chain is from a study of TIL therapy for anti-PD-1-resistant metastatic lung cancer. The libraries were made with immunoSEQ v3. Measured with immunoSEQ multiplex PCR; TCRdb has only the in-frame clones, and not every one. Of tens of thousands of clones detected, approximately 79% appear once; the ten largest clones hold over 12%. The time point is: pre-treatment sample, taken before nivolumab and TIL therapy. With 5 bases clipped from V and 3 bases from J, the junction kept 5 bases outside the gene matches. Looked up from germline, CDR1 is SEHNR and CDR2 is FQNEAQ (reference sequence). CDR3 length equals 15 residues.

The source material was blood, sampled at baseline. The V gene is TRBV7-9, the J gene TRBJ1-1; 11 bases are shared with TRBD1. The sequence came from a man in his 70s with non-small cell lung cancer. The chain's CDR3 is CASSDGTGGDTEAFF. CDR3 sequence (DNA): TGTGCCAGCAGCGATGGGACAGGGGGGGACACTGAAGCTTTCTTT.